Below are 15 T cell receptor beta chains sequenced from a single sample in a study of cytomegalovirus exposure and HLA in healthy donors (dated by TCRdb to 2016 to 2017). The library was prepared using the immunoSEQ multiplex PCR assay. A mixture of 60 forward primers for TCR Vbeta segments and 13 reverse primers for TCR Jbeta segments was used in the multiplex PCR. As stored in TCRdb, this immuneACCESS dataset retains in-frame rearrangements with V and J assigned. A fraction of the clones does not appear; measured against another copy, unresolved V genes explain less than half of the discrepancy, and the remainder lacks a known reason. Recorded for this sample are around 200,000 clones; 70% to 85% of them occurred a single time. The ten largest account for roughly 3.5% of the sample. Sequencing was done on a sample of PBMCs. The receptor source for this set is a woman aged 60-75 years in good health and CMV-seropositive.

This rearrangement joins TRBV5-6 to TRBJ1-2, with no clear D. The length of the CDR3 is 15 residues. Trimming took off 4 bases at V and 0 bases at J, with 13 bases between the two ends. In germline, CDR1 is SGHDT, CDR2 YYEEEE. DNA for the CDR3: TGTGCCAGCAGCCCCTCCGATACACCTAACTATGGCTACACCTTC. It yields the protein CASSPSDTPNYGYTF.

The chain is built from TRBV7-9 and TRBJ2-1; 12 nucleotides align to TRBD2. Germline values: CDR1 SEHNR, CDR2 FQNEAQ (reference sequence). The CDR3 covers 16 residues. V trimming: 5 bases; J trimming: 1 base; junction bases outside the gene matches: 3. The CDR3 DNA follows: TGTGCCAGCAGCAGACTAGCGGGAGTGTCCTACAATGAGCAGTTCTTC. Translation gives CASSRLAGVSYNEQFF. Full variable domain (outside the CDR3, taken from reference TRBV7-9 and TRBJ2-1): DTGVSQNPRHKITKRGQNVTFRCDPISEHNRLYWYRQTLGQGPEFLTYFQNEAQLEKSRLLSDRFSAERPKGSFSTLEIQRTEQGDSAMYLCASSRLAGVSYNEQFFGPGTRLTVL.

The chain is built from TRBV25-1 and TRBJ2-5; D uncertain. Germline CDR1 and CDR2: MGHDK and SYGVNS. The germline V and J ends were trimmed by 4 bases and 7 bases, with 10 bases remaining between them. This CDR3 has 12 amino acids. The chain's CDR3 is CASSAYLWTQYF. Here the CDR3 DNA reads TGTGCCAGCAGTGCATACCTCTGGACCCAGTACTTC.

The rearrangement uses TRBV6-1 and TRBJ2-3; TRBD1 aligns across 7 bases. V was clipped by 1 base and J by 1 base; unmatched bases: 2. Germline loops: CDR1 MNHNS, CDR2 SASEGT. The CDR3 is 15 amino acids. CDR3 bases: TGTGCCAGCAGTGAAGTGGGACAGCGCACAGATACGCAGTATTTT. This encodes CASSEVGQRTDTQYF.

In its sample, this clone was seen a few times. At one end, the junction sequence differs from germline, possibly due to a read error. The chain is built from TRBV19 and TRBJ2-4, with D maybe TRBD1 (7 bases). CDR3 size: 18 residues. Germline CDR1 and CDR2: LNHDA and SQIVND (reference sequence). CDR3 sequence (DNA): TGTGCCAGTAGTATAGGAGGGGGGACAGCCCCTGAGGAAAACAGTCAGTACTTC. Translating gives CASSIGGGTAPEENSQYF.

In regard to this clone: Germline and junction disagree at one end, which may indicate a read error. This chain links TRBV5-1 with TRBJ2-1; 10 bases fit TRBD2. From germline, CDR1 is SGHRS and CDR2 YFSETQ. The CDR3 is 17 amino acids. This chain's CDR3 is CATPNGAAGGKNNEQFF. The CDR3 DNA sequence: TGCGCCACCCCGAATGGGGCAGCGGGAGGGAAGAACAATGAACAGTTCTTC.

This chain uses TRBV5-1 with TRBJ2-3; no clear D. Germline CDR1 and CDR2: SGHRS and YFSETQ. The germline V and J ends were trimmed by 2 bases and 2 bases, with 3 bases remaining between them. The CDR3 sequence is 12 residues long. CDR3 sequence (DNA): TGCGCCAGCAGCTTCCACACAGATACGCAGTATTTT. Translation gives CASSFHTDTQYF.

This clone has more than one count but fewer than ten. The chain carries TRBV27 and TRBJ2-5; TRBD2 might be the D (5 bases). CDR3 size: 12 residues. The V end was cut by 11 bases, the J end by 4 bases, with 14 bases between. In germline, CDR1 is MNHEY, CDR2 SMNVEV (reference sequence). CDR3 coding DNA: TGTGCCTCCGGACTCAGTTCAGAGACCCAGTACTTC. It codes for CASGLSSETQYF.

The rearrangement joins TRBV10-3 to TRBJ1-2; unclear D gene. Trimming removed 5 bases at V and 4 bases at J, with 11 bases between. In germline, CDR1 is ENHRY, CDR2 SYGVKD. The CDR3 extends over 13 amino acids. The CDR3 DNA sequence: TGTGCCATCAGTCCGGACTACATCTATGGCTACACCTTC. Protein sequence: CAISPDYIYGYTF.

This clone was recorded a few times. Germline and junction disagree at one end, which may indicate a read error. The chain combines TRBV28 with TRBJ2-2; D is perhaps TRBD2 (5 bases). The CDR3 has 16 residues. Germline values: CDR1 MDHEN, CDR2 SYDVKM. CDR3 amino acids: CASSFGVTRNTGELSF. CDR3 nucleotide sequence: TGTGCCAGCAGTTTCGGAGTAACGAGGAACACCGGGGAGCTGTCTTTT. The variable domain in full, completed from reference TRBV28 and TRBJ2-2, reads DVKVTQSSRYLVKRTGEKVFLECVQDMDHENMFWYRQDPGLGLRLIYFSYDVKMKEKGDIPEGYSVSREKKERFSLILESASTNQTSMYLCASSFGVTRNTGELSFGEGSRLTVL.

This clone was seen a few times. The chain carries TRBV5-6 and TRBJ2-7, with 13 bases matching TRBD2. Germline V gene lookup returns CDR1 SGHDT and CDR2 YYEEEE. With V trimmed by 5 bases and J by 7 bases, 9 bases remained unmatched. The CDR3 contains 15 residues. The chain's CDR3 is CASSFRTSGGGEQYF. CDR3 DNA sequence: TGTGCCAGCAGTTTTCGGACTAGCGGGGGAGGGGAGCAGTACTTC.

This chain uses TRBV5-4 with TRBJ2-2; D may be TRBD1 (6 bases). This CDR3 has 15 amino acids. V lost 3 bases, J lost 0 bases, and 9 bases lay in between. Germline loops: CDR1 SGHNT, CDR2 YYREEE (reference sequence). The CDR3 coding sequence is TGTGCCAGCAGCTCTCGGACAGCGAACACCGGGGAGCTGTTTTTT. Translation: CASSSRTANTGELFF.

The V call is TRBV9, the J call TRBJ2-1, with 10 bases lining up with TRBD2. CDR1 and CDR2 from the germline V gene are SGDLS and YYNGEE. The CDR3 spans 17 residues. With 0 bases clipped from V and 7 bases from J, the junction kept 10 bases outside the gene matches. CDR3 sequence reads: CASSVDPLAGALNEQFF. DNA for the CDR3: TGTGCCAGCAGCGTAGACCCTCTAGCGGGGGCCTTGAATGAGCAGTTCTTC.

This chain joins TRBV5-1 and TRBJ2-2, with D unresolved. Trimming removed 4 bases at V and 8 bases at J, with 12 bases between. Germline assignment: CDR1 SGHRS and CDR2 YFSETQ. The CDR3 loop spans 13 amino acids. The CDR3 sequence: CASSPTWPGELFF. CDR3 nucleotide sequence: TGCGCCAGCAGCCCAACATGGCCTGGGGAGCTGTTTTTT.

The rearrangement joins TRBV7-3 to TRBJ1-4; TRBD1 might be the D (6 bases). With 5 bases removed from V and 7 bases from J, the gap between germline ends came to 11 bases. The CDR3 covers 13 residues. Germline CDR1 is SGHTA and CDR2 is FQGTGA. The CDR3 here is CASSPGRGEKLFF. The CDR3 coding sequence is TGTGCCAGCAGCCCCGGCAGGGGTGAAAAACTGTTTTTT. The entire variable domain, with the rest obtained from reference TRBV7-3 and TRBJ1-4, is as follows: GAGVSQTPSNKVTEKGKYVELRCDPISGHTALYWYRQSLGQGPEFLIYFQGTGAADDSGLPNDRFFAVRPEGSVSTLKIQRTERGDSAVYLCASSPGRGEKLFFGSGTQLSVL.